This T cell receptor beta chain was obtained from a study of CD8+CD57+ T cells in acquired aplastic anemia. Study information: The DNA of sorted CD4+ and CD8+ cells averaged 3.2 ug. Study findings and constraints: The study found no significant CD8+ Simpson's diversity difference between patients and controls. Patients and controls shared about 27 CD8+ CDR3 sequences.

The authors sequenced patients whose flow cytometry had shown CD8+CD57+ cell expansion. Patients were therapy-naive when their blood was sampled. A word on this clonotype: Its antigen is undetermined.

Trimming cost V 1 base and J 6 bases; bases outside gene matches: 3. The CDR3 extends over 15 amino acids. Germline V gives CDR1 KGHDR, CDR2 SFDVKD. Genomic DNA constituted the template upon which TCR beta VDJ and CDR3 profiling was performed. MiXCR, run by TCRdb on the reads, gives a single entry per CDR3 protein. Of around 250,000 distinct CDR3 sequences listed, approximately 82% were seen once; the top ten hold 40% to 55%. The specimen sequenced was sorted CD4+, CD8+, or CD8+CD57+ T cells (not recorded which) from PBMCs. The sequence derives from a human donor with aplastic anemia. The V gene is TRBV24-1, the J gene TRBJ2-1; TRBD1 matches 9 bases. The CDR3 spells CATSDFGTGLNEQFF. The CDR3 DNA is TGTGCCACCAGTGATTTTGGGACAGGGCTCAATGAGCAGTTCTTC.